The 8 T cell receptor beta chains presented below share a single source sample, sequenced in a study of chemoradiotherapy in HPV16-positive cancers. Profiling relied on immunoSEQ multiplex PCR, and the TCRdb table lists in-frame clones only, not all of them. The table includes fewer than 25,000 clones, 80% to 95% detected once. Sample: blood, taken from a patient who underwent chemoradiotherapy. Receptors were obtained from a human donor with HPV-associated anogenital cancer.

This clone was seen just once. This sequence joins TRBV6-5 and TRBJ1-2; 7 bases map to TRBD1. CDR1 and CDR2 (germline): MNHEY, SVGAGI. V shed 2 bases and J 8 bases; nucleotides not matched to a gene: 5. The CDR3 is 13 amino acids. The CDR3 here is CASSYGTAGGYTF. DNA for the CDR3: TGTGCCAGCAGTTACGGGACAGCGGGAGGCTACACCTTC.

V is TRBV18 and J is TRBJ1-1; D uncertain. The CDR3 consists of 18 residues. Germline loops: CDR1 KGHSH, CDR2 LQKENI. Trimming removed 3 bases from V and 0 bases from J, with 20 bases in between. The chain's CDR3 is CASSPSGPSIRVNTEAFF. The DNA of the CDR3 is TGTGCCAGCTCACCCTCCGGACCGTCTATTAGGGTGAACACTGAAGCTTTCTTT.

The CDR3 protein is CASSHPRTSGSSYEQYF. As DNA, the CDR3 is TGTGCCAGTAGTCACCCCCGGACTAGCGGTAGCTCCTACGAGCAGTACTTC. The chain has TRBV19 and TRBJ2-7; 10 bases are a match to TRBD2. This CDR3 contains 17 residues. Trimming cost V 5 bases and J 0 bases; bases outside gene matches: 10. Germline V gene data show CDR1 as LNHDA and CDR2 as SQIVND (reference sequence).

The J gene is TRBJ1-2, the V gene TRBV6-1; D is unclear. In germline, CDR1 is MNHNS, CDR2 SASEGT. The CDR3 covers 12 residues. Trimming cost V 10 bases and J 2 bases, with 11 bases left between them. CDR3 region: CATSPGNYGYTF. The CDR3 coding sequence is TGTGCCACCTCCCCCGGGAACTATGGCTACACCTTC.

The gene calls are TRBV7-2 and TRBJ2-1; D is unresolved. Germline-derived CDR1 and CDR2 are SGHTA and FQGNSA. The CDR3 is made up of 14 amino acids. The V end was cut by 5 bases, the J end by 10 bases, with 18 bases between. The CDR3, as DNA: TGTGCCAGCAGCGCCGGGTGGACCGTGGGGGAGCAGTTCTTC. Protein sequence: CASSAGWTVGEQFF.

The chain links TRBV6-6 to TRBJ2-7, with TRBD1 matching 9 bases. The CDR3 is made up of 14 amino acids. Germline CDR1 is MNHNY and CDR2 is SVGAGI (reference sequence). Unmatched junction bases numbered 3, after V lost 4 bases and J lost 2 bases. The CDR3 here is CASSWGQGPYEQYF. CDR3 DNA: TGTGCCAGCAGTTGGGGACAGGGTCCCTACGAGCAGTACTTC.

The rearrangement joins TRBV7-2 to TRBJ2-7; D gene ambiguous. The germline CDR1 and CDR2 sequences are SGHTA and FQGNSA. Trimming took off 5 bases at V and 2 bases at J, with 7 bases between the two ends. CDR3 length: 12 residues. The CDR3 DNA reads TGTGCCAGCAGCCCCCCTACCTACGAGCAGTACTTC. Protein product: CASSPPTYEQYF.

The chain joins TRBV4-3 to TRBJ1-1, with 10 bases matching TRBD1. Germline V gives CDR1 LGHNA, CDR2 YSLEER. CDR3 length: 14 residues. The V and J ends lost 3 bases and 4 bases, in that order; junction bases with no gene match: 2. The DNA for the CDR3 is TGCGCCAGCAGCCAGGGACAGGGGATCACTGAAGCTTTCTTT. Its protein is CASSQGQGITEAFF.